These 20 T cell receptor beta chains were sequenced from one sample in a study of type 1 regulatory T cells. General study findings and limits: Tr1 cells had a more restricted TCR repertoire than non-Tr1 cells.

No antigen is known for these receptors. Each CDR3 protein gets one entry after TCRdb re-called the reads with MiXCR. The sample yields 60,000 to 75,000 distinct CDR3 sequences, under 25% seen once. Sample: cultured type 1 regulatory T (Tr1) cells, either the whole culture or a sorted fraction (not recorded which). These receptors all stem from a human donor in good health.

Notes on this clonotype: A read error may produce the germline difference seen at one junction end. V is TRBV29-1 and J is TRBJ2-1; TRBD2 matches at 13 bases. CDR1 SQVTM and CDR2 ANQGSEA come from the germline V gene. This CDR3 region has 11 residues. The CDR3 region has the DNA TGCAGCGCTAGGACTAGCGGGAGTGTGCTCTTC. Amino acids: CSARTSGSVLF.

This sequence joins TRBV5-1 and TRBJ2-1, with D perhaps assigned TRBD1 or TRBD2 (6 bases each). Trimming took 0 bases from V and 5 from J, leaving 15 bases between them. Germline V gene lookup returns CDR1 SGHRS and CDR2 YFSETQ. There are 16 residues in the CDR3. The CDR3 bases are TGCGCCAGCAGCTTGGGGGGGGCGCGTTTGGACAATGAGCAGTTCTTC. Amino acid sequence: CASSLGGARLDNEQFF.

V usage is TRBV7-8 and J usage is TRBJ2-1, with D perhaps TRBD2 (5 bases). CDR3 length: 12 amino acids. V was shortened by 5 bases and J by 12 bases, with 14 bases between the two germline ends. CDR1 and CDR2 (germline): SGHVS, FQNEAQ. This CDR3 reads CASSPTKPGQFF. The CDR3 region has the DNA TGTGCCAGCAGCCCGACTAAACCAGGGCAGTTCTTC.

This clonotype has more than one count but fewer than ten. The rearrangement joins TRBV20-1 to TRBJ2-5; a possible D gene is TRBD1 (6 bases). CDR3 length: 15 amino acids. Deletions cut 0 bases from V and 5 bases from J, with 16 bases between. Germline V gene lookup returns CDR1 DFQATT and CDR2 SNEGSKA (reference sequence). The CDR3 DNA is TGCAGTGCTAGAGACACCGGGACAACAGGGGAGACCCAGTACTTC. Protein: CSARDTGTTGETQYF.

This clonotype was observed at least ten times. The CDR3 region is CASGVTFGAEQYF. CDR3 bases: TGTGCCAGCGGAGTTACCTTCGGAGCCGAGCAGTACTTC. This sequence joins TRBV6-5 and TRBJ2-7; D is uncertain. The length of the CDR3 is 13 residues. From germline, CDR1 is MNHEY and CDR2 SVGAGI. V lost 8 bases and J 6 bases, leaving 17 bases between the germline ends.

This clonotype was observed a handful of times. The chain links TRBV5-1 to TRBJ2-3; the D is unclear. Trimming cost V 5 bases and J 4 bases, with 14 bases left between them. The CDR3 extends over 14 amino acids. The germline gives CDR1 SGHRS, CDR2 YFSETQ. CDR3 nucleotide sequence: TGCGCCAGCAGATCGACTGCTACGGCAGATACGCAGTATTTT. Amino acids: CASRSTATADTQYF.

In this sample, this clonotype is medium-sized. This chain connects TRBV14 to TRBJ2-2; the D is unclear. Between the trimmed V and J ends, which lost 4 bases and 5 bases, there was a span of 11 bases. The CDR3 loop spans 14 amino acids. The germline gives CDR1 SGHDN, CDR2 FVKESK. The CDR3 is CASSPQTQTGELFF. DNA for the CDR3: TGTGCCAGCAGCCCACAGACCCAAACCGGGGAGCTGTTTTTT.

The chain uses TRBV20-1 and TRBJ1-4; D is unresolved. Trimming removed 8 bases at V and 0 bases at J, with 10 bases between. The CDR3 consists of 13 residues. In germline, CDR1 is DFQATT, CDR2 SNEGSKA (reference sequence). The CDR3 sequence is CSPTAATNEKLFF. The CDR3 coding sequence is TGCAGTCCAACAGCTGCAACTAATGAAAAACTGTTTTTT.

This clonotype was observed a handful of times. A junction end diverges from the germline sequence, so it may reflect a read error. The chain couples TRBV15 to TRBJ1-6, with no clear D. This CDR3 has 17 residues. Germline loops: CDR1 LNHNV, CDR2 YYDKDF (reference sequence). The CDR3 DNA is TGTGCCACCAGCCGAGAGTATAACCCGGGTGGAAGTTCACCCCTCCACTTT. Translating it yields CATSREYNPGGSSPLHF. The full variable domain, rest sourced from reference TRBV15 and TRBJ1-6, is DAMVIQNPRYQVTQFGKPVTLSCSQTLNHNVMYWYQQKSSQAPKLLFHYYDKDFNNEADTPDNFQSRRPNTSFCFLDIRSPGLGDTAMYLCATSREYNPGGSSPLHFGNGTRLTVT.

The rearrangement joins TRBV12-3 or TRBV12-4 to TRBJ2-3; D gene uncertain. Trimming took 7 bases from V and 4 from J, leaving 9 bases between them. The CDR3 sequence is 12 residues long. The CDR3 nucleotides read TGTGCCAGCAATCTGCAGGCAGATACGCAGTATTTT. It is translated as CASNLQADTQYF.

The V and J genes are TRBV30 and TRBJ2-5, with TRBD1 identical over 9 bases. V lost 7 bases and J lost 6; bases outside the gene matches: 3. Germline CDR1 and CDR2: GTSNPN and SVGIG (reference sequence). This CDR3 contains 11 residues. This CDR3 reads CASQGAQTQYF. CDR3 in DNA: TGTGCCTCACAGGGGGCGCAGACCCAGTACTTC.

The chain links TRBV4-2 to TRBJ1-2; 8 nucleotides line up with TRBD1. CDR1 and CDR2 from the germline V gene are LGHNA and YNFKEQ. CDR3 length: 16 residues. The V gene end was trimmed by 1 base and the J gene end by 5 bases; junction bases not matched to a gene: 9. The CDR3 bases are TGTGCCAGCAGCCAAGTCCCAGGGGGCGCAATTTATGGCTACACCTTC. Translation gives CASSQVPGGAIYGYTF.

There are a few counts of this clonotype. The rearrangement joins TRBV12-3 or TRBV12-4 to TRBJ2-3, with D possibly matching TRBD2 (6 bases). V was cut by 2 bases and J by 0 bases, with 12 bases left in between. CDR3 length: 16 residues. CDR3 loop: CASSLTPGLSTDTQYF. The DNA of the CDR3 is TGTGCCAGCAGTTTAACCCCGGGACTCAGCACAGATACGCAGTATTTT.

CDR3 nucleotides: TGCAGTGCTAGAGATGAAGGCAGGGGCATGAACACTGAAGCTTTCTTT. Translating gives CSARDEGRGMNTEAFF. V is TRBV20-1 and J is TRBJ1-1; D is possibly TRBD1 (6 bases). V gave up 0 bases and J gave up 0 bases, with 14 bases separating them. From germline, CDR1 is DFQATT and CDR2 SNEGSKA (reference sequence). The CDR3 runs to 16 residues.

V gene TRBV30 combines with J gene TRBJ1-1; D may be TRBD1 (6 bases). Germline V CDR1 and CDR2: GTSNPN, SVGIG (reference sequence). The CDR3 covers 12 residues. V dropped 3 bases and J dropped 6 bases, with 11 bases sitting between them. CDR3 sequence (DNA): TGTGCCTGGAGGCGACAGGTTGCTGAAGCTTTCTTT. This gives the protein CAWRRQVAEAFF.

J is TRBJ2-3 and V is TRBV18, with TRBD2 matching over 8 bases. The V gene's germline CDR1 is KGHSH and CDR2 LQKENI. Trimming took 2 bases from V and 2 from J; bases not matched to a gene: 3. The CDR3 contains 15 residues. CDR3 protein: CASSPKAGDTDTQYF. The CDR3 coding sequence is TGTGCCAGCTCACCAAAAGCGGGAGACACAGATACGCAGTATTTT.

The chain couples TRBV5-1 to TRBJ2-3; 7 bases match TRBD2. Trimming took 7 bases from V and 2 from J; bases not matched to a gene: 7. Per germline, CDR1 SGHRS and CDR2 YFSETQ. There are 14 residues in the CDR3. CDR3 protein: CASYRLAYTDTQYF. The CDR3 bases are TGCGCCAGCTACCGACTAGCCTACACAGATACGCAGTATTTT.

The chain recombines TRBV7-2 with TRBJ2-4, with unresolved D. Trimming cost V 5 bases and J 3 bases, with 11 bases left between them. The CDR3 covers 14 residues. Germline V CDR1 and CDR2: SGHTA, FQGNSA. CDR3 nucleotides: TGTGCCAGCAGCGCCCAGCTACTCAAAAACATTCAGTACTTC. Its translation is CASSAQLLKNIQYF.

This clonotype appeared many times. The J gene is TRBJ2-7, the V gene TRBV7-6, with 10 bases matching TRBD2. The V gene end was trimmed by 5 bases and the J gene end by 5 bases; junction bases not matched to a gene: 12. Germline V gives CDR1 SGHVS, CDR2 FNYEAQ. CDR3 length equals 16 residues. CDR3 amino acids: CASSPTSSGSRHEQYF. The CDR3 DNA reads TGTGCCAGCAGCCCCACCTCTAGCGGGAGCCGGCACGAGCAGTACTTC.

This clonotype has just a few counts. This sequence joins TRBV5-4 and TRBJ1-4; no reliable D call. The germline gives CDR1 SGHNT, CDR2 YYREEE (reference sequence). CDR3 length equals 14 residues. V was cut by 4 bases and J by 4 bases, with 11 bases left in between. CDR3 region: CASSTDFGNEKLFF. The DNA for the CDR3 is TGTGCCAGCAGCACAGATTTCGGTAATGAAAAACTGTTTTTT.